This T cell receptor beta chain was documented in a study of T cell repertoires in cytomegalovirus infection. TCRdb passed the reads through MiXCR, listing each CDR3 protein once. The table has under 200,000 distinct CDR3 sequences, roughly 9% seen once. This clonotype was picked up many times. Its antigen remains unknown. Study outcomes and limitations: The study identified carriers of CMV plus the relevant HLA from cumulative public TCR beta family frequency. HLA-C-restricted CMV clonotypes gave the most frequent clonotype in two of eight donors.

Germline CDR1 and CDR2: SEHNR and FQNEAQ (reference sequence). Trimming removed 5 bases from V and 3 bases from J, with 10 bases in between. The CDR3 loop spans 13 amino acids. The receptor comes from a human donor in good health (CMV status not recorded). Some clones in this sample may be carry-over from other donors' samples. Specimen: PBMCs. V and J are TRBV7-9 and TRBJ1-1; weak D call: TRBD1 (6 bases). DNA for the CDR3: TGTGCCAGCAGCCCAGGGGAGTACACTGAAGCTTTCTTT. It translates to CASSPGEYTEAFF. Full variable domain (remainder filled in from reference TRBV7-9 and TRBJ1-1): DTGVSQNPRHKITKRGQNVTFRCDPISEHNRLYWYRQTLGQGPEFLTYFQNEAQLEKSRLLSDRFSAERPKGSFSTLEIQRTEQGDSAMYLCASSPGEYTEAFFGQGTRLTVV.